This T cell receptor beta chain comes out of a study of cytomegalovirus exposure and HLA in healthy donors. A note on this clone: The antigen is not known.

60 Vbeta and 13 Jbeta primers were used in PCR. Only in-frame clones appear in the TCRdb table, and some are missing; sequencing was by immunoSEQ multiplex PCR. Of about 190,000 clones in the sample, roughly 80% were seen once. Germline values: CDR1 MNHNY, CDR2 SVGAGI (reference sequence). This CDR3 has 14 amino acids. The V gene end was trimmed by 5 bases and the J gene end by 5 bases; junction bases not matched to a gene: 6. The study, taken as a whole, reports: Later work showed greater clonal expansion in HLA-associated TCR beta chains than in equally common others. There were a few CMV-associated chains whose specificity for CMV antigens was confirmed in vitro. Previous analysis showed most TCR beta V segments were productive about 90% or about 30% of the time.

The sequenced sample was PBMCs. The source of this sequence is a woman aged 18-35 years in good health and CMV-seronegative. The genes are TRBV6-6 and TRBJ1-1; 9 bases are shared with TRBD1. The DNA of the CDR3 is TGTGCCAGCAGTACAGGACAGGGGAGTACTGAAGCTTTCTTT. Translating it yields CASSTGQGSTEAFF.